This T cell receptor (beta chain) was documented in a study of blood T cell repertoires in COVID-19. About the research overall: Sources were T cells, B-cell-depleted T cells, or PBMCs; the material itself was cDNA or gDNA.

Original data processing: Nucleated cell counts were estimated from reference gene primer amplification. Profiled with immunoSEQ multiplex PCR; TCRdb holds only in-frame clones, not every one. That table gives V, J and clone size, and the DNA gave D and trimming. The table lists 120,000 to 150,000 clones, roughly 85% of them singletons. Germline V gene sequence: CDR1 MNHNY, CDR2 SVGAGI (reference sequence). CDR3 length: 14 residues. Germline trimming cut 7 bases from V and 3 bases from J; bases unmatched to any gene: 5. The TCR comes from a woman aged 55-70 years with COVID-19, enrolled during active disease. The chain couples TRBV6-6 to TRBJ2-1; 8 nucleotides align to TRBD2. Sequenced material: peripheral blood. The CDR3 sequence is CASTPGTSYNEQFF. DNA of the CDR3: TGTGCCAGCACTCCCGGGACTAGCTACAATGAGCAGTTCTTC.